The 30 T cell receptor beta chains below were found in one sample sequenced in a study of cytomegalovirus exposure and HLA in healthy donors. The PCR contained 60 Vbeta and 13 Jbeta primers. Clones were sequenced by immunoSEQ multiplex PCR, and TCRdb holds only the in-frame ones, with some missing. The sample shows some 210,000 clones, about four fifths of them seen only once. The specimen sequenced was PBMCs. Receptor source: a woman aged 45-59 years in good health and CMV-seropositive.

The V and J genes are TRBV2 and TRBJ1-2, with D possibly TRBD1 on 6 matching bases. V shed 2 bases and J shed 8 bases, with 15 bases lying between them. CDR3 size: 14 residues. Germline V gene sequence: CDR1 SNHLY, CDR2 FYNNEI. The CDR3 coding sequence is TGTGCCAGCAGTGAAAGCAGGGGAGATTCCGGCTACACCTTC. Translation: CASSESRGDSGYTF.

The chain combines TRBV7-9 with TRBJ1-1, with 7 bases aligning to TRBD1. Germline CDR1 SEHNR, CDR2 FQNEAQ (reference sequence). This CDR3 comprises 18 residues. The V and J ends lost 6 bases and 3 bases, in that order; junction bases with no gene match: 19. CDR3 coding DNA: TGTGCCAGCAGTTATCCCCCGGGCAGGGGGACTGGGGACACTGAAGCTTTCTTT. Protein: CASSYPPGRGTGDTEAFF.

This chain joins TRBV30 and TRBJ2-1, with 7 bases matching TRBD1. The CDR3 spans 11 residues. Looked up from germline, CDR1 is GTSNPN and CDR2 is SVGIG (reference sequence). J lost 14 bases, V lost 1 base, and 5 bases had no gene match. The CDR3 is CAWSARDSEFF. The CDR3 bases are TGTGCCTGGAGTGCCCGGGACAGCGAGTTCTTC. Full variable domain (missing parts from reference TRBV30 and TRBJ2-1): SQTIHQWPATLVQPVGSPLSLECTVEGTSNPNLYWYRQAAGRGLQLLFYSVGIGQISSEVPQNLSASRPQDRQFILSSKKLLLSDSGFYLCAWSARDSEFFGPGTRLTVL.

There are a few counts of this clone. CDR3: CATPGGNEKLFF. The CDR3 bases are TGTGCCACCCCCGGCGGGAATGAAAAACTGTTTTTT. The V call is TRBV7-9, the J call TRBJ1-4; D gene uncertain. In germline, CDR1 is SEHNR, CDR2 FQNEAQ (reference sequence). The CDR3 is made up of 12 amino acids. With 10 bases removed from V and 5 bases from J, the gap between germline ends came to 11 bases.

The chain recombines TRBV19 with TRBJ1-5; D is undetermined. This CDR3 is built from 15 residues. Between the trimmed V and J ends, which lost 6 bases and 5 bases, there was a span of 17 bases. CDR1 and CDR2 from the germline V gene are LNHDA and SQIVND (reference sequence). The CDR3, as DNA: TGTGCCAGTAGCCTTCTGTACGAACAGCATCAGCCCCAGCATTTT. Residues: CASSLLYEQHQPQHF.

The gene calls are TRBV25-1 and TRBJ2-7, with 8 nucleotides matching TRBD1. The CDR3 is 15 amino acids. Trimming removed 4 bases from V and 3 bases from J; junction bases left unmatched: 8. The germline V gene has CDR1 MGHDK and CDR2 SYGVNS. CDR3 coding DNA: TGTGCCAGCAGTGGCAGGGGGCTTTTCGTCTACGAGCAGTACTTC. It encodes CASSGRGLFVYEQYF.

The chain links TRBV6-1 to TRBJ1-6; 7 bases fit TRBD1. The CDR3 covers 11 residues. J lost 12 bases, V lost 6 bases, and 2 bases had no gene match. Germline V gene lookup returns CDR1 MNHNS and CDR2 SASEGT. The chain's CDR3 is CASRYRGPLHF. The CDR3 DNA is TGTGCCAGCAGGTACAGGGGACCCCTCCACTTT.

A few counts support this clone. The CDR3 spells CASSPFRGRNTEAFF. The CDR3 DNA sequence: TGTGCCAGCAGTCCCTTCCGGGGGAGGAACACTGAAGCTTTCTTT. V is TRBV28 and J is TRBJ1-1, with D perhaps matching TRBD1 (5 bases). This CDR3 is 15 amino acids long. Per the germline V gene, CDR1 is MDHEN and CDR2 is SYDVKM. Between the trimmed V and J ends, which lost 5 bases and 1 base, there was a span of 14 bases.

This chain connects TRBV6-5 to TRBJ2-2, with TRBD1 matching 11 bases. J was trimmed by 3 bases and V by 6 bases; bases with no gene match: 3. The CDR3 loop spans 15 amino acids. From germline, CDR1 is MNHEY and CDR2 SVGAGI. The CDR3: CASRSDRGHTGELFF. CDR3 DNA: TGTGCCAGCAGGTCGGACAGGGGGCACACCGGGGAGCTGTTTTTT.

This clone was seen a handful of times. The chain has TRBV4-1 and TRBJ1-1; 10 bases fit TRBD1. Looked up from germline, CDR1 is MGHRA and CDR2 is YSYEKL. After removal of 4 bases from V and 5 bases from J, the junction contained 4 bases not matched to a gene. This CDR3 region has 14 residues. The CDR3, as DNA: TGCGCCAGCAGCCCAGCGGACAGGGGGACTGAAGCTTTCTTT. Translation: CASSPADRGTEAFF.

The J gene is TRBJ1-2, the V gene TRBV6-5, with 9 bases identical to TRBD1. Looked up from germline, CDR1 is MNHEY and CDR2 is SVGAGI. V shed 6 bases and J 7 bases; nucleotides not matched to a gene: 6. The CDR3 totals 13 residues. CDR3 amino acids: CASSRTGGFGYTF. CDR3 DNA: TGTGCCAGCAGCCGTACAGGGGGCTTTGGCTACACCTTC.

The rearrangement links TRBV5-1 to TRBJ1-1, with 7 nucleotides matching TRBD1. V gave up 4 bases and J gave up 8 bases; unmatched junction bases: 8. The germline gives CDR1 SGHRS, CDR2 YFSETQ. The CDR3 length is 13 residues. In DNA, the CDR3 is TGCGCCAGCAGCCCGACAGGGCCGCGGGAAGCTTTCTTT. Amino acid sequence: CASSPTGPREAFF.

The genes are TRBV7-2 and TRBJ2-5; 9 nucleotides match TRBD1. Per the germline V gene, CDR1 is SGHTA and CDR2 is FQGNSA. Trimming at V came to 5 bases and at J to 2 bases, leaving 6 bases not matched to a gene. CDR3 length: 15 residues. The CDR3 here is CASSPGQGRQETQYF. Written as DNA, the CDR3 is TGTGCCAGCAGCCCCGGACAGGGGAGGCAAGAGACCCAGTACTTC. Combining the CDR3 with reference TRBV7-2 and TRBJ2-5 gives the whole variable domain GAGVSQSPSNKVTEKGKDVELRCDPISGHTALYWYRQSLGQGLEFLIYFQGNSAPDKSGLPSDRFSAERTGGSVSTLTIQRTQQEDSAVYLCASSPGQGRQETQYFGPGTRLLVL.

This chain uses TRBV5-1 with TRBJ2-1, with D perhaps matching TRBD2 (5 bases). This CDR3 contains 15 residues. V lost 2 bases and J lost 8, with 17 bases in between. Germline V CDR1 and CDR2: SGHRS, YFSETQ. This CDR3 is CASSLAAITRDEQFF. The CDR3 bases are TGCGCCAGCAGCTTAGCAGCGATAACTAGGGATGAGCAGTTCTTC.

In this sample, this clone turned up a few times. The CDR3 bases are TGTGCCAGCAGTTTGTGGGACAGGGGGCTTGCCGGGGAGCTGTTTTTT. Protein: CASSLWDRGLAGELFF. The chain uses TRBV28 and TRBJ2-2, with 12 bases fitting TRBD1. This CDR3 comprises 16 residues. CDR1 and CDR2 from the germline V gene are MDHEN and SYDVKM. J was trimmed by 6 bases and V by 3 bases; bases with no gene match: 5.

This chain uses TRBV6-5 with TRBJ1-2; D possibly corresponds to TRBD1 (5 bases). The CDR3 sequence is 14 residues long. Germline V lookup: CDR1 MNHEY, CDR2 SVGAGI. The V gene lost 2 bases and the J gene lost 7 bases, with 14 bases spanning the gap. CDR3 sequence reads: CASSYGWDGGGYTF. In DNA, the CDR3 is TGTGCCAGCAGTTACGGGTGGGACGGGGGTGGCTACACCTTC.

The chain uses TRBV7-2 and TRBJ2-7; 9 nucleotides match TRBD2. After removal of 3 bases from V and 6 bases from J, the junction contained 6 bases not matched to a gene. Germline V gene sequence: CDR1 SGHTA, CDR2 FQGNSA. This CDR3 has 14 residues. The DNA for the CDR3 is TGTGCCAGCAGCTTTTCTAGCGGGGTAGGCGAGCAGTACTTC. Its protein is CASSFSSGVGEQYF.

The chain links TRBV19 to TRBJ1-5; 8 bases are shared with TRBD1. With 6 bases clipped from V and 7 bases from J, the junction kept 5 bases outside the gene matches. This CDR3 is 13 amino acids long. The germline V gene has CDR1 LNHDA and CDR2 SQIVND (reference sequence). The CDR3 nucleotides are TGTGCCAGTAGCGGACAGGGAAGACAGCCCCAGCATTTT. It codes for CASSGQGRQPQHF. The variable domain in full, completed from reference TRBV19 and TRBJ1-5, reads DGGITQSPKYLFRKEGQNVTLSCEQNLNHDAMYWYRQDPGQGLRLIYYSQIVNDFQKGDIAEGYSVSREKKESFPLTVTSAQKNPTAFYLCASSGQGRQPQHFGDGTRLSIL.

This clone was detected only a few times. The chain recombines TRBV10-3 with TRBJ1-4; 8 nucleotides align to TRBD1. CDR3 length: 15 amino acids. With 1 base clipped from V and 7 bases from J, the junction kept 5 bases outside the gene matches. Germline CDR1 reads ENHRY; CDR2 reads SYGVKD. CDR3: CAISELGQEIEKLFF. CDR3 in DNA: TGTGCCATCAGTGAGTTGGGACAGGAGATTGAAAAACTGTTTTTT.

The V gene is TRBV18, the J gene TRBJ2-5; 7 positions agree with TRBD1. From germline, CDR1 is KGHSH and CDR2 LQKENI. With 3 bases clipped from V and 5 bases from J, the junction kept 6 bases outside the gene matches. The length of the CDR3 is 14 residues. The CDR3 region has the DNA TGTGCCAGCTCACCCCGACAGGGTTCCGAGACCCAGTACTTC. Translated, it gives CASSPRQGSETQYF. Full variable domain (rest looked up from reference TRBV18 and TRBJ2-5): NAGVMQNPRHLVRRRGQEARLRCSPMKGHSHVYWYRQLPEEGLKFMVYLQKENIIDESGMPKERFSAEFPKEGPSILRIQQVVRGDSAAYFCASSPRQGSETQYFGPGTRLLVL.

The chain links TRBV19 to TRBJ2-1; a weak D match, TRBD2 (6 bases). Germline V lookup: CDR1 LNHDA, CDR2 SQIVND (reference sequence). This CDR3 comprises 14 residues. With 4 bases removed from V and 5 bases from J, the gap between germline ends came to 12 bases. In nucleotides, the CDR3 is TGTGCCAGTAGTAGGGACTTGGGGAACAATGAGCAGTTCTTC. This codes for CASSRDLGNNEQFF.

The rearrangement uses TRBV5-1 and TRBJ2-5, with 14 bases aligning to TRBD2. J gave up 4 bases and V 0 bases, and 8 bases lay outside the gene matches. Germline V CDR1 and CDR2: SGHRS, YFSETQ. The length of the CDR3 is 18 residues. CDR3 sequence: CASSLGATSGGARETQYF. CDR3 coding DNA: TGCGCCAGCAGCTTGGGAGCGACTAGCGGGGGGGCACGAGAGACCCAGTACTTC.

The rearrangement uses TRBV5-1 and TRBJ1-2; possibly TRBD1 for D (6 bases). The V gene lost 5 bases and the J gene lost 2 bases, with 25 bases spanning the gap. Germline V gene data show CDR1 as SGHRS and CDR2 as YFSETQ. The CDR3 runs 18 residues. CDR3 residues: CASSQTWGRRAVNYGYTF. The CDR3 DNA reads TGCGCCAGCAGTCAAACCTGGGGGCGCAGGGCTGTAAACTATGGCTACACCTTC.

The rearrangement links TRBV6-5 to TRBJ2-1, with 8 bases aligning to TRBD2. Germline-derived CDR1 and CDR2 are MNHEY and SVGAGI. The CDR3 sequence is 15 residues long. The V and J ends lost 0 bases and 6 bases, in that order; junction bases with no gene match: 4. The DNA of the CDR3 is TGTGCCAGCAGTTACTCCCGGGGGGGCTTCAATGAGCAGTTCTTC. This gives the protein CASSYSRGGFNEQFF.

V usage is TRBV7-9 and J usage is TRBJ2-3, with TRBD2 as a possible D gene (6 bases). The CDR3 extends over 15 amino acids. Trimming removed 5 bases from V and 3 bases from J, with 15 bases in between. Germline CDR1 is SEHNR and CDR2 is FQNEAQ (reference sequence). Here the CDR3 reads CASSPRGTGTDTQYF. The CDR3 nucleotides are TGTGCCAGCAGCCCCCGGGGGACTGGGACAGATACGCAGTATTTT.

This chain uses TRBV28 with TRBJ1-4, with 8 bases that match TRBD1. The CDR3 contains 14 residues. The trim removed 6 bases at V and 8 bases at J, leaving 8 bases unmatched. In germline, CDR1 is MDHEN, CDR2 SYDVKM. DNA for the CDR3: TGTGCCAGCAGGGCAGGGGGCGCCGGGGAAAAACTGTTTTTT. Translation gives CASRAGGAGEKLFF.

This clone has a single count. The chain couples TRBV7-2 to TRBJ2-5; tentative D call: TRBD2 (6 bases). The CDR3 has 13 amino acids. V gave up 5 bases and J gave up 9 bases, with 16 bases separating them. Germline V gene sequence: CDR1 SGHTA, CDR2 FQGNSA. DNA for the CDR3: TGTGCCAGCAGCACCGAGCGGGCCCGGGCCCAGTACTTC. Amino acid sequence: CASSTERARAQYF.

This sequence joins TRBV25-1 and TRBJ2-5; TRBD2 might be the D (6 bases). The V end was cut by 2 bases, the J end by 5 bases, with 12 bases between. This CDR3 comprises 14 residues. Germline V gene sequence: CDR1 MGHDK, CDR2 SYGVNS. CDR3 sequence: CASSEGGVEETQYF. The CDR3 DNA sequence: TGTGCCAGCAGTGAAGGAGGGGTTGAGGAGACCCAGTACTTC.

The chain combines TRBV25-1 with TRBJ1-1, with a weak D call TRBD1 (6 bases). V lost 6 bases and J lost 3, with 17 bases in between. The CDR3 sequence is 15 residues long. CDR1 and CDR2 from the germline V gene are MGHDK and SYGVNS. CDR3 nucleotides: TGTGCCAGCAGCCCCGGGGGGGCGGGGGACACTGAAGCTTTCTTT. Translating it yields CASSPGGAGDTEAFF. The full variable domain, its missing parts supplied by reference TRBV25-1 and TRBJ1-1, is EADIYQTPRYLVIGTGKKITLECSQTMGHDKMYWYQQDPGMELHLIHYSYGVNSTEKGDLSSESTVSRIRTEHFPLTLESARPSHTSQYLCASSPGGAGDTEAFFGQGTRLTVV.

This clone was seen a handful of times. CDR3: CASSFLGGRVNTEAFF. DNA of the CDR3: TGTGCCAGCAGTTTTTTAGGAGGAAGGGTGAACACTGAAGCTTTCTTT. This rearrangement joins TRBV28 to TRBJ1-1, with D unresolved. Germline V CDR1 and CDR2: MDHEN, SYDVKM. The CDR3 sequence is 16 residues long. V lost 3 bases and J lost 0, with 14 bases in between.